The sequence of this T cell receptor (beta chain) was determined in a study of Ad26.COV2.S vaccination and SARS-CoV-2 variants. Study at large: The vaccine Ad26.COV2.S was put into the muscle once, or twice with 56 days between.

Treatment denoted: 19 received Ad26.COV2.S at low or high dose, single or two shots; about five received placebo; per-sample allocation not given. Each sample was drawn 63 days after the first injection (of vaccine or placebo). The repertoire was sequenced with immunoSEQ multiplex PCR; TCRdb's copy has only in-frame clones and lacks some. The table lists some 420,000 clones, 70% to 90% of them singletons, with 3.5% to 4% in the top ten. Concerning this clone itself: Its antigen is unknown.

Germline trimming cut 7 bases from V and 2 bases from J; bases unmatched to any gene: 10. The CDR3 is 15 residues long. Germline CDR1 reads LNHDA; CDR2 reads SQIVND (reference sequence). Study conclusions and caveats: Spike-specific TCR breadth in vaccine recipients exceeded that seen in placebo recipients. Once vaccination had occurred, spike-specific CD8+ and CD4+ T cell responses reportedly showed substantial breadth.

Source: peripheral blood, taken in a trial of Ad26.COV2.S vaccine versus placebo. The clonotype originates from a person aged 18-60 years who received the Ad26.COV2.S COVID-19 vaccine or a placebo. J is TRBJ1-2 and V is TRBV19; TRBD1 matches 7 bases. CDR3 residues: CASNLWTGVNYGYTF. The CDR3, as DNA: TGTGCCAGTAACTTGTGGACAGGTGTGAACTATGGCTACACCTTC.